This TCR beta chain was obtained from a study of cytomegalovirus exposure and HLA in healthy donors. In the study overall: Inside one of the first data releases sat some 93 million unique TCRs taken from HLA-typed donors.

Unmatched junction bases numbered 6, after V lost 4 bases and J lost 0 bases. The germline CDR1 and CDR2 sequences are KGHSH and LQKENI. The CDR3 has 16 residues. About this clone itself: Antigen unknown.

The primer mix had 60 Vbeta and 13 Jbeta primers. Only in-frame clones appear in the TCRdb table, and some are missing; sequencing was by immunoSEQ multiplex PCR. The top ten clones hold under 4% of a sample with about 120,000 clones, about 86% of them seen once. Points from the study as a whole: TCR beta V- and J-gene trimming, according to a later analysis, was linked to a missense DCLRE1C variant. A further, later analysis showed that HLA-associated TCR beta chains (compared with equally common others) were more clonally expanded. The study carried out a later analysis of TCR beta sequences. It associated around 17,000 of them with specific HLA alleles at a false discovery rate of 0.05.

Material for sequencing was PBMCs. The TCR was taken from a woman aged 25 to 39 in good health and CMV-seronegative. The rearrangement joins TRBV18 to TRBJ2-5, with 9 bases identical to TRBD1. The CDR3 region is CASSRGTGSNQETQYF. CDR3 bases: TGTGCCAGCTCACGCGGGACAGGGTCTAACCAAGAGACCCAGTACTTC. The variable domain in full, completed from reference TRBV18 and TRBJ2-5, reads NAGVMQNPRHLVRRRGQEARLRCSPMKGHSHVYWYRQLPEEGLKFMVYLQKENIIDESGMPKERFSAEFPKEGPSILRIQQVVRGDSAAYFCASSRGTGSNQETQYFGPGTRLLVL.